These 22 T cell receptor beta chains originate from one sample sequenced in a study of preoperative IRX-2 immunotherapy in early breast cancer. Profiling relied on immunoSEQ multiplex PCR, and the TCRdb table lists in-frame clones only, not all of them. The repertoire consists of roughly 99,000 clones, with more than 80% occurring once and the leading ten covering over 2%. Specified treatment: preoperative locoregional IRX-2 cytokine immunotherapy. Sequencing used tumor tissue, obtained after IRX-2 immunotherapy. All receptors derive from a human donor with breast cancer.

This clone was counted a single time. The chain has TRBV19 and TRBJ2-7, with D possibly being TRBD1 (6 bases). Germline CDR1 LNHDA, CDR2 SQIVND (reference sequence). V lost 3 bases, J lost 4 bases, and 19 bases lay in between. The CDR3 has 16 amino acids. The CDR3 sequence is CASSIICRTVEYEQYF. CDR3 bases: TGTGCCAGTAGTATTATATGTAGGACAGTGGAGTACGAGCAGTACTTC.

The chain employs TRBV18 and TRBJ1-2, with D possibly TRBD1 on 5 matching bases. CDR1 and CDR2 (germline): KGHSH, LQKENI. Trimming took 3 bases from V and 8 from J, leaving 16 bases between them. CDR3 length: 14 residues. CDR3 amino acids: CASSPVTDSNGYTF. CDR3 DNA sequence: TGTGCCAGCTCACCGGTCACAGACAGTAACGGCTACACCTTC.

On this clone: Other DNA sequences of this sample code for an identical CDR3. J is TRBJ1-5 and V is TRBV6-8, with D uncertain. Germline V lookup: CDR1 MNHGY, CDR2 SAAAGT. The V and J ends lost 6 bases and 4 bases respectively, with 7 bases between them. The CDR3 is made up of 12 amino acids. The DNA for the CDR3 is TGTGCCAGCAGCAATTCTAATCAGCCCCAGCATTTT. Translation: CASSNSNQPQHF.

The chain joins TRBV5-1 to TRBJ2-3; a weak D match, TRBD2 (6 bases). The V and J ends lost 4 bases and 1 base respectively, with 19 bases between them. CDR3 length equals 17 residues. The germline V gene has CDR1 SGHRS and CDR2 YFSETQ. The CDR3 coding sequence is TGCGCCAGCAGCCCCCCTTCCGGGAGTGGAGGCACAGATACGCAGTATTTT. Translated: CASSPPSGSGGTDTQYF.

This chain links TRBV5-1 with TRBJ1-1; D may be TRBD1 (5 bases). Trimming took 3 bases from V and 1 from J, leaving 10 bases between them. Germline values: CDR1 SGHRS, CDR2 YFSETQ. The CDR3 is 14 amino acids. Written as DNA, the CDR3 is TGCGCCAGCAGCTGGGGGGTAAAGAACACTGAAGCTTTCTTT. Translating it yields CASSWGVKNTEAFF.

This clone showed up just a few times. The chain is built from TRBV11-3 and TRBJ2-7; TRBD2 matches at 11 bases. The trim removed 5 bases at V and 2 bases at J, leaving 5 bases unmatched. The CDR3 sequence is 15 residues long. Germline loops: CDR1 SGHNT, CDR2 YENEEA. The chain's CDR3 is CASSPTSGGTYEQYF. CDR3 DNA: TGTGCCAGCAGCCCAACTAGCGGGGGAACCTACGAGCAGTACTTC.

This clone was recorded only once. This CDR3 reads CATSGQGHQETQYF. The CDR3 region has the DNA TGTGCCACCAGCGGACAGGGTCACCAAGAGACCCAGTACTTC. The chain joins TRBV15 to TRBJ2-5, with 8 bases fitting TRBD1. J gave up 0 bases and V 5 bases, and 2 bases lay outside the gene matches. Looked up from germline, CDR1 is LNHNV and CDR2 is YYDKDF (reference sequence). This CDR3 is 14 amino acids long.

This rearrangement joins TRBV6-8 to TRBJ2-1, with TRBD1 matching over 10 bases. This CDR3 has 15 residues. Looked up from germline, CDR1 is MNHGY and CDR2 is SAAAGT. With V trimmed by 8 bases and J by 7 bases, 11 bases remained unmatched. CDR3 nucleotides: TGTGCCAGCGGGGACATGGGACAGGGGAGGAATGAGCAGTTCTTC. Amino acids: CASGDMGQGRNEQFF.

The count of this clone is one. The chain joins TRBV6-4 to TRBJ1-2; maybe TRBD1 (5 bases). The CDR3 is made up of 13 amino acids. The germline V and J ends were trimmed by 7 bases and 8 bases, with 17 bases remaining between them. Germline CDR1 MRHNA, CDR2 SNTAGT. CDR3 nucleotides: TGTGCCAGCATCTCTAGGGGCTTTGTAGGCTACACCTTC. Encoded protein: CASISRGFVGYTF.

In DNA form, the CDR3 reads TGTGCCAGCAGCTTGGGGCTAGGAGGCACAGATACGCAGTATTTT. Translating it yields CASSLGLGGTDTQYF. The rearrangement uses TRBV11-3 and TRBJ2-3, with a possible D match to TRBD1 (5 bases). Deletions cut 3 bases from V and 1 base from J, with 11 bases between. Germline V lookup: CDR1 SGHNT, CDR2 YENEEA. This CDR3 has 15 residues.

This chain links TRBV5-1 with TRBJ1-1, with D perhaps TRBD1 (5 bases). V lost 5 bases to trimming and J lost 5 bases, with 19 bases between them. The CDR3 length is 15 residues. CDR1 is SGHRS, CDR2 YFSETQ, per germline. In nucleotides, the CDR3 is TGCGCCAGCAGAGGGGTTGGGGGAAGGAGTACTGAAGCTTTCTTT. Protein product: CASRGVGGRSTEAFF.

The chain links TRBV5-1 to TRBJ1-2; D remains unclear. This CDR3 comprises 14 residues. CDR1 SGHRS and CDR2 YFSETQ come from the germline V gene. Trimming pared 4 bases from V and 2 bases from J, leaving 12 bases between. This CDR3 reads CASSPDRLNYGYTF. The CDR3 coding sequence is TGCGCCAGCAGCCCGGACCGATTGAACTATGGCTACACCTTC.

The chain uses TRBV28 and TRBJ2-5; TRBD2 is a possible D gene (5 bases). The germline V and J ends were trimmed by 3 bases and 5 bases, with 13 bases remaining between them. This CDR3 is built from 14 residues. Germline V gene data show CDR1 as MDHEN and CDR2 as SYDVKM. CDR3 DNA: TGTGCCAGCAGTTTTGGGGAGCGTTGGGAGACCCAGTACTTC. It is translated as CASSFGERWETQYF.

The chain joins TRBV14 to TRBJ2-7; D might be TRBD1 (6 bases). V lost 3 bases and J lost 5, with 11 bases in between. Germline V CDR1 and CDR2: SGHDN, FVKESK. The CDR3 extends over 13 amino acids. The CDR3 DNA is TGTGCCAGCAGCCACGCAGGGGCCCACGAGCAGTACTTC. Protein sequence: CASSHAGAHEQYF.

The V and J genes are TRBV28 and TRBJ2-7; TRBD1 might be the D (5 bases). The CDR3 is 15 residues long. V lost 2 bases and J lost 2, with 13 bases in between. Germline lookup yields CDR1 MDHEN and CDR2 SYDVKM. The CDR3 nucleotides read TGTGCCAGCAGTTTAGCTGGGGCTCCAACCTACGAGCAGTACTTC. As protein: CASSLAGAPTYEQYF.

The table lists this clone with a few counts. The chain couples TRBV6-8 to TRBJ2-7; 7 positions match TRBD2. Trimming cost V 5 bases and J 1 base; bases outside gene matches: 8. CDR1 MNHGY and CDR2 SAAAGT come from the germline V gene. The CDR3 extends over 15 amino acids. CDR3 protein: CASSDPGTISYEQYF. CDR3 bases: TGTGCCAGCAGTGATCCCGGGACTATATCCTACGAGCAGTACTTC.

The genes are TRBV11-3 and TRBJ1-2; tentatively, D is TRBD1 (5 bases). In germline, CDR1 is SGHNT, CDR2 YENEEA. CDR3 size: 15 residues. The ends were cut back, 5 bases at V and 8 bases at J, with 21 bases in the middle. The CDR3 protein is CASSPAGRNFYGYTF. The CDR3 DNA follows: TGTGCCAGCAGCCCTGCGGGGCGGAATTTCTACGGCTACACCTTC.

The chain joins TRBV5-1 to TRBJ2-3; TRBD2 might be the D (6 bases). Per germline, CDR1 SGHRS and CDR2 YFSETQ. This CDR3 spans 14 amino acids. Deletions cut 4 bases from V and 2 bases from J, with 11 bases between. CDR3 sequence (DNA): TGCGCCAGCAGCAGAGGGGACTTCACAGATACGCAGTATTTT. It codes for CASSRGDFTDTQYF.

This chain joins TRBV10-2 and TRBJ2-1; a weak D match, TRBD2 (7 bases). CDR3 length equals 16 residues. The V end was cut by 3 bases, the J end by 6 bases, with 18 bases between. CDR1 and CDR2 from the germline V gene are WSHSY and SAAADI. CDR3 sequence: CASSDIRGASSNEQFF. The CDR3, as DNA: TGCGCCAGCAGTGACATCCGGGGGGCCAGCAGCAATGAGCAGTTCTTC.

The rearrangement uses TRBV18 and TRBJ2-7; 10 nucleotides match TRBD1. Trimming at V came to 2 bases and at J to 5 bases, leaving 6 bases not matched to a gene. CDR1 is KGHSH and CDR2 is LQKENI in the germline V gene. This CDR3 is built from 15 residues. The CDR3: CASSPGTGDTHEQYF. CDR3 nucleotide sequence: TGTGCCAGCTCACCAGGGACAGGGGATACCCACGAGCAGTACTTC.

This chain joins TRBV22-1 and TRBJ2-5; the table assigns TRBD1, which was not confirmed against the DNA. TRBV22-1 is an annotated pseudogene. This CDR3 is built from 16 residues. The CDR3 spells CATSEGTGTSQETQYF. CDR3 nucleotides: TGTGCCACCAGTGAGGGGACAGGGACCTCACAAGAGACCCAGTACTTC.

In DNA form, the CDR3 reads TGTGCCAGCAGCTTAACGGTAGGTCCCTCTGGGGCCAACGTCCTGACTTTC. It encodes CASSLTVGPSGANVLTF. The chain recombines TRBV11-1 with TRBJ2-6; D not certain. V was cut by 2 bases and J by 0 bases, with 11 bases left in between. This CDR3 is 17 amino acids long. Germline V gene lookup returns CDR1 SGHAT and CDR2 FQDESV (reference sequence).